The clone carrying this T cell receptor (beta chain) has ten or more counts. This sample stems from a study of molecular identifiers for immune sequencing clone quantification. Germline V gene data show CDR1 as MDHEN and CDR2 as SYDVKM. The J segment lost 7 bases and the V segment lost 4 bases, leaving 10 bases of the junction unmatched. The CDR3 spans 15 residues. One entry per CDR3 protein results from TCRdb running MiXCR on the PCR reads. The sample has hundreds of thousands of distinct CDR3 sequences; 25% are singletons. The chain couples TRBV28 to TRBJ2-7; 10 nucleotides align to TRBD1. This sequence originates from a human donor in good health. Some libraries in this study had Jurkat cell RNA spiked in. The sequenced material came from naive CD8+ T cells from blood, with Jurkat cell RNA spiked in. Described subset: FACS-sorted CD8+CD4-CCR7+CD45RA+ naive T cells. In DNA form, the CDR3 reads TGTGCCAGCAGTTCTCTGACAGGGGGCTTGGGGGAGCAGTACTTC. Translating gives CASSSLTGGLGEQYF.